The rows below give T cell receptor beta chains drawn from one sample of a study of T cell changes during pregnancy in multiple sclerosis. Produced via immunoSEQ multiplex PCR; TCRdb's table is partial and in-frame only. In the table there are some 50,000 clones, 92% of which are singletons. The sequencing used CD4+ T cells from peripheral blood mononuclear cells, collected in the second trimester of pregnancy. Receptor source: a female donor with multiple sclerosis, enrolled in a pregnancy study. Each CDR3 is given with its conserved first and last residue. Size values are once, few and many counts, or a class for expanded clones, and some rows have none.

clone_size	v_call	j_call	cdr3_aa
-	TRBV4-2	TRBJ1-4	CASSQEGAGAGEKLFF
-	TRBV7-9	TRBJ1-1	CASSLEVSGTEAFF
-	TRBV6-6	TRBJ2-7	CASSSSRGTGVYEQYF
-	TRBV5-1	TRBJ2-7	CASSQGLAGGYEQYF
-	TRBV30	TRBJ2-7	CAWSVDLENRYF
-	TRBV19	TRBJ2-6	CASSITVSSGANVLTF
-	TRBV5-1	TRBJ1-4	CASRRGGGDSASGEKLFF
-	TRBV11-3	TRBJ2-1	CASSYTPPWGGGLYNEQFF
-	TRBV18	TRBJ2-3	CASSPIPSGGGPDTQYF
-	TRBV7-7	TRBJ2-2	CASSSGGRHGELFF
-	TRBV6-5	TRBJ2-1	CASSYSSRVYNEQFF
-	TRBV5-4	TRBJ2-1	CASSLGMGGARNEQFF
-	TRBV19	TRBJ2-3	CASSIDRSADTQYF
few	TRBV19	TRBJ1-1	CASSRIQGKDTEAFF
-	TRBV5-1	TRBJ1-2	CASSLEATSPGYTF
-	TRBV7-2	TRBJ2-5	CASSLIGLRETQYF
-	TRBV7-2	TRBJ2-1	CASSLSSSGSIYEQFF
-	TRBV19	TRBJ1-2	CASSIGQGNYGYTF
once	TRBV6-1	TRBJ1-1	CASSPGRNTEAFF
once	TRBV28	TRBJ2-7	CASSLPQGKGYEQYF
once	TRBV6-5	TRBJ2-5	CASSYSRITKETQYF
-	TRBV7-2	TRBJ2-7	CASSLEEGSSYEQYF
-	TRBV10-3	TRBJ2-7	CAISPRTQSMNEQYF
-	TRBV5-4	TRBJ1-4	CASSSSRQGGEKLFF
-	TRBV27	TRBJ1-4	CASSSTGPNEKLFF
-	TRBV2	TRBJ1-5	CASILQPAGNQPQHF
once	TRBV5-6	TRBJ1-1	CASSLPDRNTEAFF
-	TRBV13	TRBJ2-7	CASSLGLYEQYF
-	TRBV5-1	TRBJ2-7	CASSWASGTYEQYF